Each of the 21 T cell receptor beta chains below was sequenced from the same sample in a study of tumor-infiltrating lymphocytes in primary liver carcinoma. TCR beta cDNA was made from approximately 540 ng total RNA with a constant-region primer. It was through three nested multiplex PCR rounds of slightly modified ARM-PCR that TCR beta libraries arose. Each of the first two PCR rounds ran approximately 11 cycles with TRBV1-TRBV30 forward and C-beta reverse primers. A single record per CDR3 protein comes from TCRdb applying MiXCR to the multiplex PCR reads. The sample has about 330,000 distinct CDR3 sequences, about 61% seen once; the top ten hold about 6%. The source of the blood RNA was unsorted whole blood, and germline DNA was extracted as well. The sequencing input was peripheral blood. These receptors all stem from a middle-aged man with primary liver carcinoma and hepatitis B virus infection.

Concerning this clonotype: This may arise from a read error, as a much more abundant clone is one base away. The genes are TRBV6-6 and TRBJ2-7; TRBD1 matches at 10 bases. The CDR3 covers 15 residues. CDR1 and CDR2 (germline): MNHNY, SVGAGI (reference sequence). The CDR3 protein is CSSSYLGDRGYEQYF. The DNA of the CDR3 is TGTTCCAGCAGTTACTTGGGGGACAGGGGCTACGAGCAGTACTTC.

Points on this clonotype: A read error is likely, as this CDR3 ends without the conserved phenylalanine or tryptophan. V is TRBV28 and J is TRBJ2-7; no firm D call. V was trimmed by 8 bases and J by 6 bases, leaving 14 bases between them. Germline V CDR1 and CDR2: MDHEN, SYDVKM. The CDR3 length is 12 residues. As DNA, the CDR3 is TGTGCCAGCTCGACCCCCCCGAGCGAGCAGTACCTC. It is translated as CASSTPPSEQYL.

Remarks on this clonotype: In this CDR3 the conserved last residue, phenylalanine or tryptophan, is missing, so a read error is likely. The chain combines TRBV6-1 with TRBJ1-1, with D uncertain. The germline V gene encodes CDR1 MNHNS and CDR2 SASEGT. CDR3 length: 13 amino acids. CDR3 in amino acids: CVSRRVLNTEAFY. In DNA, the CDR3 is TGTGTCAGCAGACGAGTGTTGAACACTGAAGCTTTCTAT.

With respect to this clonotype: Compared with germline, one end of the junction differs, possibly owing to a read error. The chain carries TRBV7-9 and TRBJ2-3, with TRBD2 identical over 11 bases. The germline V gene has CDR1 SEHNR and CDR2 FQNEAQ (reference sequence). The CDR3 is made up of 15 amino acids. This CDR3 is CASRVAGGLTDTQYF. The CDR3 DNA sequence: TGCGCCAGCCGCGTAGCGGGAGGGCTGACAGATACGCAGTATTTT.

As regards this clonotype: The germline gene is not matched at one end of the junction; a read error may be the cause. The chain joins TRBV29-1 to TRBJ2-1; D is uncertain. Germline values: CDR1 SQVTM, CDR2 ANQGSEA. CDR3 size: 11 residues. The CDR3 sequence is CSLAFSNERFF. CDR3 nucleotide sequence: TGCAGCCTTGCCTTCTCCAATGAGCGGTTCTTC.

This clonotype is a singleton in its sample. The rearrangement uses TRBV6-6 and TRBJ2-7; TRBD1 aligns across 12 bases. J was trimmed by 2 bases and V by 3 bases; bases with no gene match: 14. The CDR3 has 19 residues. Germline CDR1 and CDR2: MNHNY and SVGAGI (reference sequence). CDR3 amino acids: CASSYLRSGQGALPYEQYF. CDR3 nucleotides: TGTGCCAGCAGTTATCTAAGATCGGGACAGGGGGCTCTACCCTACGAGCAGTACTTC.

Regarding this clonotype: A much larger clone sits a single nucleotide away, making a read error possible. The gene calls are TRBV6-2 or TRBV6-3 and TRBJ2-1; D uncertain. CDR1 and CDR2 (germline): MNHEY, SVGEGT. The ends were cut back, 7 bases at V and 4 bases at J, with 14 bases in the middle. The CDR3 consists of 14 residues. CDR3 coding DNA: TGTGCCAGCAATCCGGTACAGCGATACAATGAGCAGTTCTTC. Translated: CASNPVQRYNEQFF.

The chain joins TRBV30 to TRBJ1-6; tentatively, D is TRBD1 (5 bases). The CDR3 extends over 12 amino acids. Trimming took 1 base from V and 9 from J, leaving 7 bases between them. CDR1 and CDR2 (germline): GTSNPN, SVGIG (reference sequence). The CDR3 spells CAWSEGISPLHF. The CDR3 bases are TGTGCCTGGAGTGAGGGGATTTCACCCCTCCACTTT. The full variable domain, in which reference TRBV30 and TRBJ1-6 provide the parts outside the CDR3, is SQTIHQWPATLVQPVGSPLSLECTVEGTSNPNLYWYRQAAGRGLQLLFYSVGIGQISSEVPQNLSASRPQDRQFILSSKKLLLSDSGFYLCAWSEGISPLHFGNGTRLTVT.

In its sample, this clonotype was seen once. The genes are TRBV11-3 and TRBJ2-1; perhaps D is TRBD1 or TRBD2 (6 bases each). CDR1 SGHNT and CDR2 YENEEA come from the germline V gene. The CDR3 spans 13 residues. V lost 8 bases and J 8 bases, leaving 16 bases between the germline ends. CDR3 coding DNA: TGTGCCAGCGCCGTAGGGGGGATGGATGAGCAGTTCTTC. Its translation is CASAVGGMDEQFF.

A note on this clonotype: At one of its ends the junction is not consistent with the germline gene, which may arise from a read error. The chain is built from TRBV11-2 and TRBJ2-3; D remains ambiguous. This CDR3 contains 17 residues. From germline, CDR1 is SGHAT and CDR2 FQNNGV. The CDR3 DNA reads as TGTGCCAGAAGCTTATTAGAGAGAGGATTCCTCACAGATACGCAGTATTTT. It specifies CARSLLERGFLTDTQYF.

The chain combines TRBV5-4 with TRBJ2-1, with 9 bases that match TRBD1. Trimming at V came to 3 bases and at J to 7 bases, leaving 2 bases not matched to a gene. CDR3 length: 13 residues. The germline V gene has CDR1 SGHNT and CDR2 YYREEE (reference sequence). DNA of the CDR3: TGTGCCAGCAGCTGGGGACAGGGTAATGAGCAGTTCTTC. Residues: CASSWGQGNEQFF.

As for this clonotype: Sequence at one end of the junction differs from germline and may be a read error. The gene calls are TRBV11-1 and TRBJ2-2; 7 bases fit TRBD1. This CDR3 comprises 14 residues. The germline V gene encodes CDR1 SGHAT and CDR2 FQDESV (reference sequence). In DNA, the CDR3 is TGTGCCAGCAATTACAGGGGTAACACCTGGGAGCTGTTTTTT. This codes for CASNYRGNTWELFF.

Of note for this clonotype: A single base separates this from a much larger clone, so it may be a read error. The chain employs TRBV5-6 and TRBJ2-7; D perhaps matches TRBD1 (5 bases). Germline V gives CDR1 SGHDT, CDR2 YYEEEE. CDR3 length: 15 amino acids. Trimming removed 2 bases from V and 0 bases from J, with 12 bases in between. DNA for the CDR3: TGTGCCAGCAGCTTTAGGGGCGCGAGCTCCTACGAGCAGTACTTC. This encodes CASSFRGASSYEQYF.

V usage is TRBV10-3 and J usage is TRBJ1-6; 7 bases line up with TRBD1. The CDR3 is made up of 16 amino acids. Germline trimming cut 4 bases from V and 7 bases from J; bases unmatched to any gene: 10. Per germline, CDR1 ENHRY and CDR2 SYGVKD. This chain's CDR3 is CAISARGLPANSPLHF. In DNA form, the CDR3 reads TGTGCCATCAGTGCTAGGGGGCTCCCTGCGAATTCACCCCTCCACTTT.

Only a few counts were recorded for this clonotype. V and J are TRBV12-3 or TRBV12-4 and TRBJ2-2; D call uncertain. CDR3 length equals 11 residues. V was clipped by 8 bases and J by 8 bases, with 9 bases between them. The CDR3 spells CASEIGGELFF. DNA for the CDR3: TGTGCCAGCGAAATAGGGGGGGAGCTGTTTTTT.

For the CDR3, the DNA is TGTGCCAGCAGCCAAGATATGGGGCTAGCGGGTTACAATGAGCAGTTCTTC. Protein sequence: CASSQDMGLAGYNEQFF. The J gene is TRBJ2-1, the V gene TRBV14; 8 nucleotides align to TRBD2. Germline V CDR1 and CDR2: SGHDN, FVKESK. This CDR3 is built from 17 residues. After removal of 0 bases from V and 4 bases from J, the junction contained 8 bases not matched to a gene.

This clonotype was counted many times. The genes are TRBV4-3 and TRBJ2-1; tentatively, D is TRBD2 (5 bases). CDR3 length: 19 amino acids. The ends were cut back, 1 base at V and 7 bases at J, with 26 bases in the middle. Germline CDR1 LGHNA, CDR2 YSLEER. CDR3 in DNA: TGCGCCAGCAGCCAAGCTGGTAGTAGCGATCTGATTTTTGGGAATGAGCAGTTCTTC. Protein: CASSQAGSSDLIFGNEQFF.

Of note for this clonotype: The junction differs from germline at one of its ends, possibly a read error. The rearrangement joins TRBV4-2 to TRBJ1-6; 8 bases line up with TRBD1. The CDR3 runs 16 residues. Germline CDR1 and CDR2: LGHNA and YNFKEQ. DNA of the CDR3: TGTGCCAACAGCCAAGACAGGGGAGATAAAATTTCACCCCTCCACTTT. Its translation: CANSQDRGDKISPLHF.

On this clonotype itself: A read error may produce the germline difference seen at one junction end. The V and J genes are TRBV11-2 and TRBJ1-1, with D perhaps TRBD1 (5 bases). CDR1 is SGHAT, CDR2 FQNNGV, per germline. This CDR3 is 14 amino acids long. CDR3 DNA sequence: TGTACCAGCACCAGGGACGGCTTGAATACTGAAGCTTTCTTT. It translates to CTSTRDGLNTEAFF.

The V call is TRBV5-1, the J call TRBJ2-7, with D perhaps given as TRBD1 or TRBD2 (5 bases each). Germline CDR1 reads SGHRS; CDR2 reads YFSETQ. CDR3 size: 13 residues. Deletions cut 0 bases from V and 6 bases from J, with 10 bases between. The CDR3 DNA reads TGCGCCAGCAGCTTGGAATGGGGGAGCGAGCAGTACTTC. Its protein is CASSLEWGSEQYF.

About this clonotype: A much larger clone lies one base from this, so it may be a read error. This chain uses TRBV7-9 with TRBJ2-4; 8 nucleotides match TRBD2. Trimming took 7 bases from V and 0 from J; bases not matched to a gene: 8. The CDR3 has 16 residues. The V gene's germline CDR1 is SEHNR and CDR2 FQNEAQ (reference sequence). CDR3: CASIPTSGVAKNIQYF. The CDR3, as DNA: TGTGCCAGCATCCCTACTAGCGGTGTAGCCAAAAACATTCAGTACTTC.